These T cell receptor beta chains were read from a single sample in a study of spatial heterogeneity in lung cancer. TCRdb reprocessed the 5' RACE reads via MiXCR and lists one record per CDR3 protein. The sample has about 85,000 distinct CDR3 sequences; about a fifth are singletons. The material was PBMCs, obtained at surgery. The receptor set was obtained from a male donor with early-stage non-small cell lung cancer. The conserved cysteine and the conserved F or W are not part of the CDR3 here. The order of the fields is V gene, J gene, clone size, CDR3 protein. Size is stated for part of the rows, as once, few or many counts, or as a class when the clone is expanded.

>TRBV5-4|TRBJ2-7|NA
ASSGSRGFHEQY
>TRBV29-1|TRBJ2-1|few
SVDRGNEQF
>TRBV28|TRBJ2-7|NA
ASSLLGRYEQY
>TRBV18|TRBJ1-2|few
ASSPLRTGDYGYT
>TRBV19|TRBJ1-5|few
ASSTRQANQPQH
>TRBV19|TRBJ1-5|many
ASSPDPGQPQH
>TRBV27|TRBJ1-5|many
ASSLGGNNQPQH
>TRBV5-6|TRBJ2-1|NA
ASSPGTSNEQF
>TRBV5-1|TRBJ2-2|many
ASSLGSGTGELF
>TRBV29-1|TRBJ2-2|few
SVDWGRGSGELF
>TRBV6-1|TRBJ1-4|few
ASSTGGWGEKLF
>TRBV28|TRBJ1-5|NA
ASSLTSQPQH
>TRBV11-2|TRBJ2-7|few
ASSHTGATEQY
>TRBV7-9|TRBJ2-5|few
ASSFTRGAGETQY
>TRBV11-2|TRBJ2-7|few
ASSEQLDLPYEQY
>TRBV9|TRBJ2-2|NA
ATAPGGANTGELF
>TRBV4-2|TRBJ2-5|NA
ASSPHPLETQY
>TRBV29-1|TRBJ2-7|many
SVGGTSSSYEQY
>TRBV12-3/TRBV12-4|TRBJ1-5|NA
ASSLRMGHGNQPQH
>TRBV11-1|TRBJ1-1|few
ASSSRLDGNTEAF
>TRBV2|TRBJ2-7|few
ASSWEARYEQY
>TRBV3-1|TRBJ2-7|NA
ASSRTGDYEQY